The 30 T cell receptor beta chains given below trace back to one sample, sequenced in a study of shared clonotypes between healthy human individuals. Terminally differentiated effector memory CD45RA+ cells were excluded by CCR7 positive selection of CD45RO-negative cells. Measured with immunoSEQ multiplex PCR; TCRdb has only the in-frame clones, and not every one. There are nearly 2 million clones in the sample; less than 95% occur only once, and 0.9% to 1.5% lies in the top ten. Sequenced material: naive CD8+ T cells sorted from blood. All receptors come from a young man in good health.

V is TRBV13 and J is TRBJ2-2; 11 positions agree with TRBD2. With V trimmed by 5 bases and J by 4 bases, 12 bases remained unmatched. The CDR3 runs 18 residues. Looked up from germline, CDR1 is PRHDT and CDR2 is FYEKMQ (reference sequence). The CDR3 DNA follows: TGTGCCAGCAGCCTATCTTTAGCGGGGGGGCCTCCCACCGGGGAGCTGTTTTTT. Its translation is CASSLSLAGGPPTGELFF.

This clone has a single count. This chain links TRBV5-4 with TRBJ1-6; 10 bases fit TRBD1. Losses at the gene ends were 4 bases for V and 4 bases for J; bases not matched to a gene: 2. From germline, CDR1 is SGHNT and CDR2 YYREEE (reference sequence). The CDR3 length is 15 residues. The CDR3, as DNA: TGTGCCAGCAGCCTGGACAGGGGGTATAATTCACCCCTCCACTTT. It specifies CASSLDRGYNSPLHF.

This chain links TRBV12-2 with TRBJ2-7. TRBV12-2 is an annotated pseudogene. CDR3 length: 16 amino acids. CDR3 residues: CASRLRPDPLFYEQYF. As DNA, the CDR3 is TGTGCAAGTCGCTTAAGGCCAGACCCCCTTTTCTACGAGCAGTACTTC.

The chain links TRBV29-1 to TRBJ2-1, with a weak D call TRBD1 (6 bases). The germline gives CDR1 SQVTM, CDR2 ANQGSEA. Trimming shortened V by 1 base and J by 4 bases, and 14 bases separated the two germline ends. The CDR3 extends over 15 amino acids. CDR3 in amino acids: CSVEAVKGVYNEQFF. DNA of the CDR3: TGCAGCGTTGAAGCCGTAAAGGGGGTATACAATGAGCAGTTCTTC.

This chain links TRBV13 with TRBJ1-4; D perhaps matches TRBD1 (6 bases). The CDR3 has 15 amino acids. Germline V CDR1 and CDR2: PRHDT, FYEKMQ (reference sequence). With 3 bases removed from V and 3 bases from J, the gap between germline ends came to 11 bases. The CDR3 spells CASSFSGHSNEKLFF. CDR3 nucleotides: TGTGCCAGCAGCTTTTCGGGACACTCTAATGAAAAACTGTTTTTT.

DNA for the CDR3: TGTGCCAGCAGCGCCACCGGGGAAGCTTTCTTT. As protein: CASSATGEAFF. V usage is TRBV7-3 and J usage is TRBJ1-1; D is uncertain. With 5 bases removed from V and 8 bases from J, the gap between germline ends came to 9 bases. Germline lookup yields CDR1 SGHTA and CDR2 FQGTGA. This CDR3 comprises 11 residues.

The DNA of the CDR3 is TGTGCCAGCAGCCCGGGACAGGGGATCTCCTACGAGCAGTACTTC. It translates to CASSPGQGISYEQYF. The rearrangement links TRBV2 to TRBJ2-7; 10 bases match TRBD1. CDR1 SNHLY and CDR2 FYNNEI come from the germline V gene. J lost 0 bases, V lost 6 bases, and 5 bases had no gene match. This CDR3 comprises 15 residues.

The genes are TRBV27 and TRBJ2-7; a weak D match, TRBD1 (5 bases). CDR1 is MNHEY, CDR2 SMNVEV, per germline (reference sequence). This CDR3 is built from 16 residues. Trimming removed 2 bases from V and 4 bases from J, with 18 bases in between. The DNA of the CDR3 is TGTGCCAGCAGTTTAGTAGGGGTAAATGGGATTTACGAGCAGTACTTC. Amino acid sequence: CASSLVGVNGIYEQYF.

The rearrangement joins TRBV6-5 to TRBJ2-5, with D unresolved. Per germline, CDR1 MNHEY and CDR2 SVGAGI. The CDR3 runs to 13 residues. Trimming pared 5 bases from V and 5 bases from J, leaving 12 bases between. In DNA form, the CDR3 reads TGTGCCAGCAGTCCAGATTTAATGGAGACCCAGTACTTC. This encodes CASSPDLMETQYF.

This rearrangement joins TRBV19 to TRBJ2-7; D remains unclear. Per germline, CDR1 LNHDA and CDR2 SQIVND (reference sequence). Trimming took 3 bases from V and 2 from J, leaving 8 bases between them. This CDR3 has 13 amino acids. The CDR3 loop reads CASSIRYTYEQYF. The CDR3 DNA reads TGTGCCAGTAGTATTAGGTACACCTACGAGCAGTACTTC.

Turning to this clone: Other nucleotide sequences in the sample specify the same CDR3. This chain's CDR3 is CASSFSGGTEAFF. The DNA of the CDR3 is TGTGCCAGCAGCTTTTCAGGGGGCACTGAAGCTTTCTTT. The V call is TRBV5-6, the J call TRBJ1-1; 7 nucleotides match TRBD1. The trim removed 2 bases at V and 4 bases at J, leaving 2 bases unmatched. There are 13 residues in the CDR3. CDR1 is SGHDT and CDR2 is YYEEEE in the germline V gene. Looking up the rest from reference TRBV5-6 and TRBJ1-1 gives the full variable domain: DAGVTQSPTHLIKTRGQQVTLRCSPKSGHDTVSWYQQALGQGPQFIFQYYEEEERQRGNFPDRFSGHQFPNYSSELNVNALLLGDSALYLCASSFSGGTEAFFGQGTRLTVV.

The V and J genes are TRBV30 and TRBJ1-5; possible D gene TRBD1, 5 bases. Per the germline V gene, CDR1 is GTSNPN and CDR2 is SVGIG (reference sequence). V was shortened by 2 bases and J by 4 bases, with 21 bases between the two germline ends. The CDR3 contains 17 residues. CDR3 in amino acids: CAWSPYSAGRMNQPQHF. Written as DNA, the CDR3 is TGTGCCTGGAGTCCGTATTCTGCGGGACGGATGAATCAGCCCCAGCATTTT.

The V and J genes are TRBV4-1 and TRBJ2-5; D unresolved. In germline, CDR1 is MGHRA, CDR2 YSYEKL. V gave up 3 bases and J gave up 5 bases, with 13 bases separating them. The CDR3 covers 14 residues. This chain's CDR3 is CASSHPLDLETQYF. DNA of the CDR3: TGCGCCAGCAGCCACCCCCTTGACCTGGAGACCCAGTACTTC.

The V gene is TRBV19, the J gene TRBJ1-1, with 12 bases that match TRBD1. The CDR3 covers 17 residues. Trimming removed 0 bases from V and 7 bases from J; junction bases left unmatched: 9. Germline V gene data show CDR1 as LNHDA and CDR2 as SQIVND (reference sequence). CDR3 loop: CASSIEGTGGGGYEAFF. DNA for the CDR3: TGTGCCAGTAGTATAGAGGGGACAGGGGGCGGTGGATATGAAGCTTTCTTT.

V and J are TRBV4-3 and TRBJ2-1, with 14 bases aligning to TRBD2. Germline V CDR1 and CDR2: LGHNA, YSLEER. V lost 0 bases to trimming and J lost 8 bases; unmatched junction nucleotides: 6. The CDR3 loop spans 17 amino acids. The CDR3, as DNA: TGCGCCAGCAGCCAAGATGCCGGGACTAGCGGGAGCGATGAGCAGTTCTTC. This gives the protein CASSQDAGTSGSDEQFF.

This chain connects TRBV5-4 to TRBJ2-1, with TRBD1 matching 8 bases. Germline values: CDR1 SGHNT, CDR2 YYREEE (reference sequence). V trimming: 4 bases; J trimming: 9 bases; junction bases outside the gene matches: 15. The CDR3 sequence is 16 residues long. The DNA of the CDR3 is TGTGCCAGCAGCGCCTGGACAGGGACGACGGAGGGTGAGCAGTTCTTC. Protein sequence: CASSAWTGTTEGEQFF.

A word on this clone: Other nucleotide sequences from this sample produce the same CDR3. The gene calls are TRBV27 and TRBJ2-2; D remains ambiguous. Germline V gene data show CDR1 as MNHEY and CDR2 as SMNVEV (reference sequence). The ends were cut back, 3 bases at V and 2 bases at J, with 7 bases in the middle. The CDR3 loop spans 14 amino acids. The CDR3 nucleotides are TGTGCCAGCAGTTTGCTAGATAACACCGGGGAGCTGTTTTTT. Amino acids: CASSLLDNTGELFF.

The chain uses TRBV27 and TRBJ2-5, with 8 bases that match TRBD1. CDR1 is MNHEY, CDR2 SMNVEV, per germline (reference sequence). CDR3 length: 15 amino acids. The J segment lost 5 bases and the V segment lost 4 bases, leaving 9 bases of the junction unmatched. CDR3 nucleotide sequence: TGTGCCAGCAGTTCCATGGACAGGGCGGACGAGACCCAGTACTTC. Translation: CASSSMDRADETQYF.

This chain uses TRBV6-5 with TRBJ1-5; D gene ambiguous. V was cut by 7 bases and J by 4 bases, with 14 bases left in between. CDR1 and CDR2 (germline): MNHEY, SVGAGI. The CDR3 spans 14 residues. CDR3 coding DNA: TGTGCCAGCAACTCCGGCGGCCCGAATCAGCCCCAGCATTTT. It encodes CASNSGGPNQPQHF.

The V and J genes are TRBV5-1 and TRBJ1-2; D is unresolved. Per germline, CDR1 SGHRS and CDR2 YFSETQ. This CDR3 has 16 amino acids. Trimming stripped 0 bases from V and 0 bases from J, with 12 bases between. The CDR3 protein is CASSLAVDSPNYGYTF. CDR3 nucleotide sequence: TGCGCCAGCAGCTTGGCCGTCGATTCTCCTAACTATGGCTACACCTTC.

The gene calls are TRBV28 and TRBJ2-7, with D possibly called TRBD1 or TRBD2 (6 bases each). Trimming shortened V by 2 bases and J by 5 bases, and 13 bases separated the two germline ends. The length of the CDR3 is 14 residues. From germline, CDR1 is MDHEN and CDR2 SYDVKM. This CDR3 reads CASSLGGGLHEQYF. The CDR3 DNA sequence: TGTGCCAGCAGTTTAGGAGGGGGTCTCCACGAGCAGTACTTC.

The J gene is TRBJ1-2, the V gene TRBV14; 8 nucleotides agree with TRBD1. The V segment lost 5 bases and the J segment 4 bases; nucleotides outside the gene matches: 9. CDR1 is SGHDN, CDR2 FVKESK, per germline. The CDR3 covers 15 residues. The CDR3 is CASSTQGALLYGYTF. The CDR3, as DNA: TGTGCCAGCAGCACCCAGGGGGCGCTTCTCTATGGCTACACCTTC. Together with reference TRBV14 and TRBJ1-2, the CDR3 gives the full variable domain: EAGVTQFPSHSVIEKGQTVTLRCDPISGHDNLYWYRRVMGKEIKFLLHFVKESKQDESGMPNNRFLAERTGGTYSTLKVQPAELEDSGVYFCASSTQGALLYGYTFGSGTRLTVV.

The CDR3 DNA reads TGCGCCAGCAGTTATGGGGCTGGGGCCAACGTCCTGACTTTC. Its translation is CASSYGAGANVLTF. The rearrangement joins TRBV4-1 to TRBJ2-6; D gene unclear. V was shortened by 6 bases and J by 2 bases, with 8 bases between the two germline ends. CDR1 is MGHRA, CDR2 YSYEKL, per germline. The CDR3 has 14 amino acids.

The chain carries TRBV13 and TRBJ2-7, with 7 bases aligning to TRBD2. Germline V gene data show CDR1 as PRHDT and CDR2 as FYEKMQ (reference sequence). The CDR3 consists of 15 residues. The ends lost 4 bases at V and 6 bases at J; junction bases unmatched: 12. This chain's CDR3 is CASSSRGEGSVEQYF. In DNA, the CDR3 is TGTGCCAGCAGCTCCCGAGGGGAGGGGTCGGTCGAGCAGTACTTC.

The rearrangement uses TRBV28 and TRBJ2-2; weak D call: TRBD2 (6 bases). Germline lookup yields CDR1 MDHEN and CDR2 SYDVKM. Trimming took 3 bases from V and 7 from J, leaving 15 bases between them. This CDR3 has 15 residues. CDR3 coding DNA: TGTGCCAGCAGTTTTTACGGGGGAGAAGACGGGGAGCTGTTTTTT. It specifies CASSFYGGEDGELFF.

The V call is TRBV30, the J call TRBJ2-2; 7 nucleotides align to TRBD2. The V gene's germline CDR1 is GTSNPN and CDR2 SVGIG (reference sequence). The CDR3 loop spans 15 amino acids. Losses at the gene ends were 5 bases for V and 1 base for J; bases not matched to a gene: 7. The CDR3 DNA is TGTGCCTGGCGCCAAGCGGGATGGAACACCGGGGAGCTGTTTTTT. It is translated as CAWRQAGWNTGELFF.

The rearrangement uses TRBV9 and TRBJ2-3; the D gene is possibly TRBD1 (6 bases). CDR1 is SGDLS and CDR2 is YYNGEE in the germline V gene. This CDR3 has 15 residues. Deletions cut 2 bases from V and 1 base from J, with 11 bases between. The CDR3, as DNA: TGTGCCAGCAGCGTCTGGAGACAGGGCACAGATACGCAGTATTTT. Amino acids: CASSVWRQGTDTQYF.

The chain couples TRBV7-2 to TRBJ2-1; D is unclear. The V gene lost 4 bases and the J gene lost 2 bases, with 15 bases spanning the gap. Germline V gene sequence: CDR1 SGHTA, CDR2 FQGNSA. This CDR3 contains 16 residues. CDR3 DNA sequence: TGTGCCAGCAGCTCTTTGATCGGCGGCCCCTACAATGAGCAGTTCTTC. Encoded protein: CASSSLIGGPYNEQFF.

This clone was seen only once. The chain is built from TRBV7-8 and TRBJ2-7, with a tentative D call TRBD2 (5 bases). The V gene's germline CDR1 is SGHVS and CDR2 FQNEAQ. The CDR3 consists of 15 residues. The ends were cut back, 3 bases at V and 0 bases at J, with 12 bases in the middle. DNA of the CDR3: TGTGCCAGCAGCTTTTGGCTGAGCGGCTCCTACGAGCAGTACTTC. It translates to CASSFWLSGSYEQYF.

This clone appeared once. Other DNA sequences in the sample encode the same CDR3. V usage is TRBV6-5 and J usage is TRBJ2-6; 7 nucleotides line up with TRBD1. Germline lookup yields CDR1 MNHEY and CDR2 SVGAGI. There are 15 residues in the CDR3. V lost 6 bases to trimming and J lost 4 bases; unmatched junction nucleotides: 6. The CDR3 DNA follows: TGTGCCAGCAGCTCGACAGGGACCGGGGCCAACGTCCTGACTTTC. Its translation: CASSSTGTGANVLTF.